This T cell receptor (beta chain) was recorded in a study of blood T cell repertoires in COVID-19. TCRdb's copy holds only in-frame clones and misses some; the assay was immunoSEQ multiplex PCR. The sample lists roughly 30,000 clones; 76% were seen once. The CDR3 consists of 13 residues. V shed 6 bases, J shed 7 bases, and the junction held 7 bases outside the gene matches. Germline V gives CDR1 MNHEY, CDR2 SVGAGI. The receptor was derived from a man aged 65-85 years with acute or convalescent COVID-19. The material sequenced was peripheral blood. The genes are TRBV6-5 and TRBJ1-2, with 8 bases lining up with TRBD1. CDR3 amino acids: CASRPDREVGYTF. As DNA, the CDR3 is TGTGCCAGCAGGCCGGACAGGGAAGTTGGCTACACCTTC.